A selection of T cell receptor beta chains follows, all from one sample in a study of T-cell reconstitution after alpha-beta-depleted transplantation in children. Via MiXCR, TCRdb re-called the PCR reads, giving one row per CDR3 protein. The data hold about 420,000 distinct CDR3 sequences, with 15% to 20% observed a single time. Source: PBMCs, mostly from graft donor cells, taken 360 days after TCRalphabeta/CD19-depleted stem cell transplant. Receptor source: a boy under two years old who had a stem cell transplant for Wiskott-Aldrich syndrome, so the T cells may come from the graft donor. Each CDR3 is given with its conserved first and last residue. A D gene is named only where the DNA matches it firmly. Rows give clone size only sometimes, using once, few, many, or a class for an expanded clone.

j_call: TRBJ2-7
d_call: TRBD1
clone_size: few
v_call: TRBV29-1
cdr3_nt: TGCAGCACCTCCGGGACAGGGGTCGAGCAGTACTTC
cdr3_aa: CSTSGTGVEQYF

j_call: TRBJ2-7
d_call: .
clone_size: many
v_call: TRBV12-3/TRBV12-4
cdr3_nt: TGTGCCAGCAGTTTACTACCAGGAGCGGGCTACGAGCAGTACTTC
cdr3_aa: CASSLLPGAGYEQYF

j_call: TRBJ2-3
d_call: .
clone_size: .
v_call: TRBV15
cdr3_nt: TGTGCCACCAGCAGAGATCTGGGGCGGGGTAATACGCAGTATTTT
cdr3_aa: CATSRDLGRGNTQYF

j_call: TRBJ2-1
d_call: .
clone_size: few
v_call: TRBV24-1
cdr3_nt: TGTGCCACCAGTGACCCAGGGGTAGAGCAAGGGGAGCAGTTCTTC
cdr3_aa: CATSDPGVEQGEQFF

j_call: TRBJ2-7
d_call: TRBD2
clone_size: few
v_call: TRBV20-1
cdr3_nt: TGCAGTGCTAGGGCAACTAGCGGGAGTGGAACCTACGAGCAGTACTTC
cdr3_aa: CSARATSGSGTYEQYF

j_call: TRBJ2-1
d_call: TRBD2
clone_size: .
v_call: TRBV5-5
cdr3_nt: TGTGCCAGCAGCTTGGTGGTAATAGCGGGAGGGTCCTACAATGAGCAGTTCTTC
cdr3_aa: CASSLVVIAGGSYNEQFF

j_call: TRBJ2-5
d_call: .
clone_size: .
v_call: TRBV24-1
cdr3_nt: TGTGCCACCAGTGATTCCCGGGGGGCGGAAGAGACCCAGTACTTC
cdr3_aa: CATSDSRGAEETQYF

j_call: TRBJ1-4
d_call: .
clone_size: .
v_call: TRBV10-3
cdr3_nt: TGTGCCATCAGTGAGAAGGGGCTCAATGAAAAACTGTTTTTT
cdr3_aa: CAISEKGLNEKLFF

j_call: TRBJ2-2
d_call: .
clone_size: .
v_call: TRBV5-1
cdr3_nt: TGCGCCAGCAGCTTAAGGGACCAGCACACCGGGGAGCTGTTTTTT
cdr3_aa: CASSLRDQHTGELFF

j_call: TRBJ1-4
d_call: .
clone_size: .
v_call: TRBV3-1
cdr3_nt: TGTGCCAGCAGGACCGGGACCTCCAATGAAAAACTGTTTTTT
cdr3_aa: CASRTGTSNEKLFF

j_call: TRBJ2-1
d_call: TRBD2
clone_size: .
v_call: TRBV6-5
cdr3_nt: TGTGCCAGCAGTCCTCGACTAGCGGGGGGGCGCAATGAGCAGTTCTTC
cdr3_aa: CASSPRLAGGRNEQFF

j_call: TRBJ2-1
d_call: .
clone_size: few
v_call: TRBV5-1
cdr3_nt: TGCGCCAGCAGCTTGCACAGGGTCTCCTACAATGAGCAGTTCTTC
cdr3_aa: CASSLHRVSYNEQFF

j_call: TRBJ2-5
d_call: TRBD2
clone_size: .
v_call: TRBV10-3
cdr3_nt: TGTGCCATCAGTGGACGCGGGGGGGCTGTTGAGACCCAGTACTTC
cdr3_aa: CAISGRGGAVETQYF

j_call: TRBJ1-1
d_call: TRBD1
clone_size: .
v_call: TRBV4-2
cdr3_nt: TGTGCCAGCAGCCTAAGGGACAGGGGGTCGAACACTGAAGCTTTCTTT
cdr3_aa: CASSLRDRGSNTEAFF

j_call: TRBJ2-3
d_call: .
clone_size: .
v_call: TRBV6-6
cdr3_nt: TGTGCCAGCAGTTACTTTGGGATCCATACGCAGTATTTT
cdr3_aa: CASSYFGIHTQYF

j_call: TRBJ2-2
d_call: TRBD2
clone_size: few
v_call: TRBV3-1
cdr3_nt: TGTGCCAGCAGCCAAGAATCTTCATTCCTAGCGGGAAGAACCGGGGAGCTGTTTTTT
cdr3_aa: CASSQESSFLAGRTGELFF

j_call: TRBJ1-5
d_call: .
clone_size: few
v_call: TRBV20-1
cdr3_nt: TGCAGTGCTAGCGCAGGGTATAGCAATCAGCCCCAGCATTTT
cdr3_aa: CSASAGYSNQPQHF

j_call: TRBJ2-1
d_call: .
clone_size: .
v_call: TRBV20-1
cdr3_nt: TGCAGTGCTAGAGATCGGCTAGAACCCCCAAATGAGCAGTTCTTC
cdr3_aa: CSARDRLEPPNEQFF